The 8 T cell receptor beta chains reported below all come from one sample, sequenced in a study of T cell repertoires in cytomegalovirus infection. TCRdb called the reads again in MiXCR, with one record for every CDR3 protein. The sample lists some 300,000 distinct CDR3 sequences; about 8.8% were seen once. Material for sequencing was PBMCs. The receptor source for this set is a human donor in good health (CMV status not recorded). Some clones in this sample may be carry-over from other donors' samples.

Only a few counts were recorded for this clonotype. The chain recombines TRBV2 with TRBJ2-7; maybe TRBD2 (5 bases). V lost 6 bases to trimming and J lost 1 base, with 10 bases between them. The CDR3 runs 13 residues. Germline V gene data show CDR1 as SNHLY and CDR2 as FYNNEI. CDR3 sequence (DNA): TGTGCCAGCAGGGACTTGGGGTCCTACGAGCAGTACGTC. Translated, it gives CASRDLGSYEQYV.

This clonotype was counted many times. This chain uses TRBV29-1 with TRBJ2-3; D gene ambiguous. This CDR3 region has 14 residues. Trimming removed 3 bases from V and 0 bases from J, with 10 bases in between. Germline CDR1 is SQVTM and CDR2 is ANQGSEA. CDR3 loop: CSVDAGVSTDTQYF. The CDR3 DNA is TGCAGCGTTGACGCCGGTGTTAGCACAGATACGCAGTATTTT.

The chain is built from TRBV28 and TRBJ1-1; D is uncertain. V was trimmed by 1 base and J by 1 base, leaving 10 bases between them. CDR1 and CDR2 from the germline V gene are MDHEN and SYDVKM. CDR3 size: 15 residues. In nucleotides, the CDR3 is TGTGCCAGCAGTTTATTTTTGGTAACGAACACTGAAGCTTTCTTT. This codes for CASSLFLVTNTEAFF.

This clonotype has at least ten counts. The gene calls are TRBV27 and TRBJ2-1; D is tentatively TRBD1 or TRBD2 (7 bases each). CDR3 size: 15 residues. V lost 3 bases and J lost 4, with 13 bases in between. Per the germline V gene, CDR1 is MNHEY and CDR2 is SMNVEV (reference sequence). As DNA, the CDR3 is TGTGCCAGCAGTTTTGGGCAGGGGGGGTACAATGAGCAGTTCTTC. This codes for CASSFGQGGYNEQFF.

This clonotype was seen ten or more times. The chain recombines TRBV7-2 with TRBJ2-2; unclear D gene. The CDR3 is 13 amino acids. Germline values: CDR1 SGHTA, CDR2 FQGNSA. Between the trimmed V and J ends, which lost 2 bases and 4 bases, there was a span of 5 bases. CDR3 sequence reads: CASSLRATGELFF. For the CDR3, the DNA is TGTGCCAGCAGCTTACGCGCCACCGGGGAGCTGTTTTTT.

With regard to this clonotype: This sequence may be a read error, since a much larger clone differs from it by one base. The chain combines TRBV20-1 with TRBJ2-2, with 8 bases that match TRBD2. The CDR3 has 14 amino acids. In germline, CDR1 is DFQATT, CDR2 SNEGSKA (reference sequence). V lost 3 bases to trimming and J lost 0 bases; unmatched junction nucleotides: 0. For the CDR3, the DNA is TGCAGTGCTAGCGGGGGGGCGAACACCGGGGAGCTGTTTTTT. It encodes CSASGGANTGELFF.

Written as DNA, the CDR3 is TGCAGTGCTTCTACCTTAGACAGTCTAGCCAAAAACATTCAGTACTTC. This encodes CSASTLDSLAKNIQYF. This rearrangement joins TRBV20-1 to TRBJ2-4; the D gene is possibly TRBD1 (5 bases). Germline-derived CDR1 and CDR2 are DFQATT and SNEGSKA (reference sequence). Trimming took off 5 bases at V and 0 bases at J, with 17 bases between the two ends. The CDR3 extends over 16 amino acids.

J is TRBJ2-3 and V is TRBV20-1, with 11 bases identical to TRBD2. Germline V CDR1 and CDR2: DFQATT, SNEGSKA (reference sequence). The ends lost 3 bases at V and 2 bases at J; junction bases unmatched: 4. The CDR3 has 15 residues. DNA for the CDR3: TGCAGTGCTAGCAGACTAGCGGGGAACACAGATACGCAGTATTTT. This codes for CSASRLAGNTDTQYF.